A single sample gave rise to the 32 T cell receptor beta chains below, sequenced in a study of blood T cell repertoires in COVID-19. Assay: immunoSEQ multiplex PCR; the TCRdb copy retains only in-frame clones and omits some. Among 200,000 or so clones listed, around 85% were seen once. What was sequenced was peripheral blood. The source is a man in his fifties or sixties with COVID-19, enrolled during active disease.

The genes are TRBV4-3 and TRBJ1-3; no reliable D call. V gave up 3 bases and J gave up 8 bases, with 23 bases separating them. The CDR3 covers 17 residues. The germline V gene has CDR1 LGHNA and CDR2 YSLEER. The CDR3 here is CASSQETTPPSWYTIYF. CDR3 nucleotide sequence: TGCGCCAGCAGCCAGGAGACGACCCCTCCGTCATGGTACACCATATATTTT.

In this sample, this clone turned up a few times. This chain links TRBV6-2 or TRBV6-3 with TRBJ1-2; 7 nucleotides line up with TRBD1. The CDR3 length is 15 residues. Unmatched junction bases numbered 13, after V lost 5 bases and J lost 7 bases. The germline CDR1 and CDR2 sequences are MNHEY and SVGEGT. This chain's CDR3 is CASSLRTGRMGGYTF. The DNA for the CDR3 is TGTGCCAGCAGTCTTCGGACAGGCCGGATGGGTGGCTACACCTTC.

The chain is built from TRBV25-1 and TRBJ1-5; possibly TRBD1 for D (6 bases). Germline assignment: CDR1 MGHDK and CDR2 SYGVNS. Trimming removed 1 base from V and 6 bases from J, with 10 bases in between. CDR3 length: 14 amino acids. CDR3 loop: CASSEWGGTQPQHF. Here the CDR3 DNA reads TGTGCCAGCAGTGAATGGGGGGGCACTCAGCCCCAGCATTTT.

This chain uses TRBV11-2 with TRBJ1-1; D might be TRBD1 (5 bases). CDR3 length equals 14 residues. With 1 base removed from V and 2 bases from J, the gap between germline ends came to 8 bases. Germline CDR1 is SGHAT and CDR2 is FQNNGV. CDR3 region: CASSLVQGNTEAFF. As DNA, the CDR3 is TGTGCCAGCAGCTTAGTTCAGGGAAACACTGAAGCTTTCTTT.

Only a few counts were recorded for this clone. This sequence joins TRBV9 and TRBJ1-5; possible D gene TRBD1, 5 bases. The CDR3 has 14 residues. Trimming shortened V by 7 bases and J by 2 bases, and 13 bases separated the two germline ends. Germline V lookup: CDR1 SGDLS, CDR2 YYNGEE. As DNA, the CDR3 is TGTGCCAGCTCCGGGCAGGGCGGCAATCAGCCCCAGCATTTT. The encoded protein is CASSGQGGNQPQHF.

V usage is TRBV9 and J usage is TRBJ1-5, with 10 bases lining up with TRBD1. V shed 5 bases, J shed 6 bases, and the junction held 5 bases outside the gene matches. The CDR3 covers 14 residues. Germline-derived CDR1 and CDR2 are SGDLS and YYNGEE. The CDR3 nucleotides are TGTGCCAGCAGTAAGACAGGGGGCAGTCAGCCCCAGCATTTT. Residues: CASSKTGGSQPQHF.

The chain couples TRBV5-6 to TRBJ1-1, with a weak D call TRBD1 (5 bases). Per germline, CDR1 SGHDT and CDR2 YYEEEE. CDR3 length equals 14 residues. Trimming removed 3 bases from V and 5 bases from J, with 14 bases in between. CDR3 loop: CASSSTGSRTEAFF. In DNA form, the CDR3 reads TGTGCCAGCAGCTCAACAGGTTCGAGAACTGAAGCTTTCTTT.

The chain couples TRBV6-2 or TRBV6-3 to TRBJ1-1; 8 bases match TRBD1. Germline-derived CDR1 and CDR2 are MNHEY and SVGEGT. The CDR3 length is 16 residues. V gave up 4 bases and J gave up 0 bases; unmatched junction bases: 7. CDR3 in amino acids: CASSLRQGSLNTEAFF. In nucleotides, the CDR3 is TGTGCCAGCAGTTTAAGACAGGGGAGCTTGAACACTGAAGCTTTCTTT.

This sequence joins TRBV19 and TRBJ2-7; the D gene is possibly TRBD2 (6 bases). The germline CDR1 and CDR2 sequences are LNHDA and SQIVND (reference sequence). The CDR3 loop spans 15 amino acids. The V gene lost 1 base and the J gene lost 4 bases, with 14 bases spanning the gap. The CDR3 nucleotides are TGTGCCAGTAGTATAGGTGTGGCTAGCGTATACGAGCAGTACTTC. Translation: CASSIGVASVYEQYF.

This chain links TRBV10-3 with TRBJ2-2, with 7 bases identical to TRBD1. CDR1 is ENHRY and CDR2 is SYGVKD in the germline V gene. This CDR3 has 15 residues. V lost 6 bases to trimming and J lost 5 bases; unmatched junction nucleotides: 9. The CDR3, as DNA: TGTGCCATCAGGACCGGGACAGCATCAACCGGGGAGCTGTTTTTT. Protein sequence: CAIRTGTASTGELFF.

A note on this clone: Sequence at one end of the junction differs from germline and may be a read error. The chain combines TRBV7-9 with TRBJ2-1; 10 nucleotides align to TRBD2. The germline V gene has CDR1 SEHNR and CDR2 FQNEAQ (reference sequence). The CDR3 extends over 15 amino acids. This chain's CDR3 is CASGLVLAGKNEQFF. CDR3 bases: TGTGCCAGCGGCTTGGTACTAGCGGGAAAAAATGAGCAGTTCTTC.

This chain connects TRBV7-2 to TRBJ1-1, with D unclear. The CDR3 runs 16 residues. Germline V CDR1 and CDR2: SGHTA, FQGNSA. Between the trimmed V and J ends, which lost 3 bases and 3 bases, there was a span of 17 bases. DNA for the CDR3: TGTGCCAGCAGCTTGACGGTGGGCAGAGCCCACACTGAAGCTTTCTTT. The encoded protein is CASSLTVGRAHTEAFF.

This clone occurred a few times. This CDR3 reads CASSQDGLYQETQYF. The DNA for the CDR3 is TGCGCCAGCAGCCAAGACGGACTGTACCAAGAGACCCAGTACTTC. This chain uses TRBV4-1 with TRBJ2-5; TRBD2 might be the D (5 bases). Per the germline V gene, CDR1 is MGHRA and CDR2 is YSYEKL. Deletions cut 0 bases from V and 0 bases from J, with 8 bases between. CDR3 length: 15 residues.

The chain links TRBV28 to TRBJ2-5, with D unresolved. Deletions cut 2 bases from V and 1 base from J, with 5 bases between. Germline V gene lookup returns CDR1 MDHEN and CDR2 SYDVKM. The length of the CDR3 is 13 residues. The CDR3 nucleotides are TGTGCCAGCAGTTTAGAGGCCCAAGAGACCCAGTACTTC. Its translation: CASSLEAQETQYF.

The chain's CDR3 is CASSLGGAGSPLHF. CDR3 bases: TGTGCCAGCAGCTTAGGCGGGGCGGGTTCACCCCTCCACTTT. The chain couples TRBV7-9 to TRBJ1-6, with D possibly matching TRBD1 (5 bases). CDR3 length: 14 residues. Trimming took 1 base from V and 9 from J, leaving 10 bases between them. The germline V gene has CDR1 SEHNR and CDR2 FQNEAQ (reference sequence).

A few counts support this clone. V and J are TRBV19 and TRBJ2-6; 10 bases are a match to TRBD1. The CDR3 runs to 16 residues. The V gene end was trimmed by 4 bases and the J gene end by 3 bases; junction bases not matched to a gene: 3. Germline V gene data show CDR1 as LNHDA and CDR2 as SQIVND (reference sequence). CDR3 residues: CASSRQGAGGANVLTF. The CDR3 nucleotides read TGTGCCAGTAGTAGACAGGGGGCGGGTGGGGCCAACGTCCTGACTTTC. The full variable domain, rest sourced from reference TRBV19 and TRBJ2-6, is DGGITQSPKYLFRKEGQNVTLSCEQNLNHDAMYWYRQDPGQGLRLIYYSQIVNDFQKGDIAEGYSVSREKKESFPLTVTSAQKNPTAFYLCASSRQGAGGANVLTFGAGSRLTVL.

This chain links TRBV3-1 (or the pseudogene TRBV3-2) with TRBJ2-1, with D possibly TRBD1 on 7 matching bases. Germline values: CDR1 LGHDT, CDR2 YNNKEL (reference sequence). The V end lost 0 bases, the J end lost 9 bases, and 12 bases lay between the germline ends. The CDR3 extends over 14 amino acids. CDR3 sequence reads: CASSQEGGGSEQFF. The CDR3, as DNA: TGTGCCAGCAGCCAAGAAGGAGGGGGCAGTGAGCAGTTCTTC.

The chain is built from TRBV7-2 and TRBJ1-3; D remains ambiguous. The CDR3 has 12 amino acids. The germline V and J ends were trimmed by 5 bases and 10 bases, with 12 bases remaining between them. CDR1 and CDR2 from the germline V gene are SGHTA and FQGNSA. CDR3 nucleotide sequence: TGTGCCAGCAGCAAGGACTCGCGGACCATATATTTT. This translates into CASSKDSRTIYF.

This clone turned up a few times. The chain has TRBV20-1 and TRBJ1-5; no reliable D call. Trimming removed 3 bases from V and 0 bases from J, with 9 bases in between. Germline CDR1 DFQATT, CDR2 SNEGSKA (reference sequence). This CDR3 is built from 14 residues. The chain's CDR3 is CSASGRLSNQPQHF. The CDR3 DNA sequence: TGCAGTGCTAGTGGTAGACTTAGCAATCAGCCCCAGCATTTT.

Regarding this clone: The same CDR3 arises from other DNA sequences in this sample as well. This chain uses TRBV12-5 with TRBJ2-1, with 10 bases aligning to TRBD1. J gave up 4 bases and V 7 bases, and 4 bases lay outside the gene matches. Germline loops: CDR1 LGHNT, CDR2 FRNRAP. The CDR3 contains 14 residues. The chain's CDR3 is CASVPGQGYNEQFF. As DNA, the CDR3 is TGTGCTAGTGTCCCGGGACAGGGGTACAATGAGCAGTTCTTC.

V is TRBV19 and J is TRBJ1-5; D is undetermined. Trimming took 6 bases from V and 0 from J, leaving 15 bases between them. The V gene's germline CDR1 is LNHDA and CDR2 SQIVND (reference sequence). This CDR3 has 16 residues. The DNA for the CDR3 is TGTGCCAGTAGGGGAGTAGGATCCTATAGCAATCAGCCCCAGCATTTT. Protein sequence: CASRGVGSYSNQPQHF.

The chain carries TRBV12-3 or TRBV12-4 and TRBJ1-5; TRBD1 is a possible D gene (5 bases). The CDR3 runs to 13 residues. V was clipped by 7 bases and J by 9 bases, with 16 bases between them. The CDR3 here is CASTQGFVGPQHF. For the CDR3, the DNA is TGTGCCAGCACCCAGGGCTTTGTAGGGCCCCAGCATTTT.

CDR3 residues: CATSAVGSSAEAFF. CDR3 DNA: TGTGCCACATCCGCAGTGGGCTCATCCGCTGAAGCTTTCTTT. This rearrangement joins TRBV6-6 to TRBJ1-1; D is ambiguous. Trimming pared 10 bases from V and 6 bases from J, leaving 21 bases between. This CDR3 contains 14 residues. CDR1 is MNHNY, CDR2 SVGAGI, per germline (reference sequence).

This clone was seen more than once but under ten times. The CDR3: CASSGQGNTEAFF. Written as DNA, the CDR3 is TGTGCCAGTAGTGGACAGGGGAACACTGAAGCTTTCTTT. The gene calls are TRBV19 and TRBJ1-1; TRBD1 agrees at 8 bases. The ends lost 5 bases at V and 1 base at J; junction bases unmatched: 0. Germline V gene sequence: CDR1 LNHDA, CDR2 SQIVND (reference sequence). This CDR3 region has 13 residues.

This clone appeared a few times. The CDR3 region is CSASPSGRALSSGGSLHNEQFF. Here the CDR3 DNA reads TGCAGTGCTAGTCCTAGCGGGAGGGCCTTATCCTCGGGTGGGTCTTTACACAATGAGCAGTTCTTC. The rearrangement links TRBV20-1 to TRBJ2-1; TRBD2 matches 12 bases. With V trimmed by 3 bases and J by 5 bases, 26 bases remained unmatched. CDR3 length: 22 residues. CDR1 is DFQATT and CDR2 is SNEGSKA in the germline V gene (reference sequence).

The chain has TRBV5-1 and TRBJ1-2; D perhaps matches TRBD1 (5 bases). In germline, CDR1 is SGHRS, CDR2 YFSETQ. Trimming stripped 1 base from V and 5 bases from J, with 12 bases between. The length of the CDR3 is 14 residues. The CDR3 sequence is CASSLSGGDYGYTF. CDR3 bases: TGCGCCAGCAGCTTGAGCGGGGGGGATTATGGCTACACCTTC.

The chain joins TRBV7-2 to TRBJ1-1; the match to TRBD1 covers 7 bases. The CDR3 is made up of 14 amino acids. The trim removed 4 bases at V and 1 base at J, leaving 3 bases unmatched. The germline gives CDR1 SGHTA, CDR2 FQGNSA. The CDR3 loop is CASSSYRGNTEAFF. The DNA of the CDR3 is TGTGCCAGCAGCTCCTACAGGGGGAACACTGAAGCTTTCTTT.

CDR3 residues: CASSLAFGYGYTF. The DNA for the CDR3 is TGTGCCAGCAGTCTAGCCTTTGGCTATGGCTACACCTTC. The chain joins TRBV25-1 to TRBJ1-2; no firm D call. The CDR3 loop spans 13 amino acids. V was trimmed by 5 bases and J by 4 bases, leaving 11 bases between them. Germline CDR1 reads MGHDK; CDR2 reads SYGVNS.

This chain links TRBV6-5 with TRBJ1-2, with 7 bases lining up with TRBD1. The CDR3 sequence is 13 residues long. V gave up 6 bases and J gave up 9 bases; unmatched junction bases: 10. The germline gives CDR1 MNHEY, CDR2 SVGAGI. CDR3 sequence: CASSSTGLTSYTF. In DNA, the CDR3 is TGTGCCAGCAGCTCGACAGGGCTCACTAGCTACACCTTC.

The chain is built from TRBV9 and TRBJ2-7, with D possibly matching TRBD2 (6 bases). The V gene lost 0 bases and the J gene lost 6 bases, with 13 bases spanning the gap. The CDR3 runs 14 residues. Germline CDR1 SGDLS, CDR2 YYNGEE. The CDR3 nucleotides read TGTGCCAGCAGCGTAGCCCCGACTAGTCTCGAGCAGTACTTC. It encodes CASSVAPTSLEQYF.

This rearrangement joins TRBV7-9 to TRBJ2-1, with a weak D call TRBD1 (5 bases). The germline V gene has CDR1 SEHNR and CDR2 FQNEAQ (reference sequence). CDR3 length equals 12 residues. Trimming stripped 3 bases from V and 7 bases from J, with 7 bases between. The CDR3 loop is CASSFRGNEQFF. As DNA, the CDR3 is TGTGCCAGCAGCTTTAGGGGAAATGAGCAGTTCTTC.

The rearrangement uses TRBV2 and TRBJ2-7, with 11 bases lining up with TRBD1. CDR1 and CDR2 (germline): SNHLY, FYNNEI. The CDR3 runs to 17 residues. V was clipped by 7 bases and J by 0 bases; unmatched bases: 11. The CDR3 loop is CASTPAPGQGDSYEQYF. In nucleotides, the CDR3 is TGTGCCAGCACTCCAGCACCGGGACAGGGGGACTCCTACGAGCAGTACTTC.